Below, 12 T cell receptor beta chains from the same sample are listed, as sequenced in a study of tumor-infiltrating lymphocytes in primary liver carcinoma. RNA and DNA were co-extracted from about 20-30 mg of unsorted bulk tissue. Synthesis of TCR beta cDNA was carried out from around 540 ng total RNA with a constant-region primer. TCR beta libraries came from three nested multiplex PCR rounds using slightly modified ARM-PCR. Primers for the first two PCR rounds were TRBV1-TRBV30 forward primers and a C-beta reverse primer (approximately 9 cycles per round). TCRdb itself ran the multiplex PCR reads through MiXCR, one entry per CDR3 protein. Of about 22,000 distinct CDR3 sequences in the sample, 80% were seen once. The specimen sequenced was liver tumor tissue from sampling region 2. Subset noted: tumor region T2, inferior pole. These receptors all stem from a woman in her thirties with primary liver carcinoma and hepatitis B virus infection.

As for this clonotype: A read error may account for a junction end that differs from germline. The chain has TRBV11-2 and TRBJ2-2; 9 bases align to TRBD2. Germline-derived CDR1 and CDR2 are SGHAT and FQNNGV. This CDR3 is 18 amino acids long. CDR3 residues: CASSSPRAGGPITGELFF. The CDR3 DNA follows: TGTGCAAGCAGCTCACCCCGAGCGGGAGGTCCGATCACCGGGGAGCTGTTTTTT.

Note on this clonotype: The CDR3 does not close with the conserved phenylalanine or tryptophan, likely indicating a read error. No DNA is shown, since the ends of the CDR3 on it are uncertain; the CDR3 is the one TCRdb lists. V gene TRBV12-1 combines with J gene TRBJ2-3; TRBD2 reflects the table's D call only, with no check against the DNA. TRBV12-1 is shown as a pseudogene. From its first to its last residue, the CDR3 has 16 amino acids. The CDR3 sequence: CASSSELAGGTDTQYL.

Regarding this clonotype: Here the CDR3 omits its conserved ending phenylalanine or tryptophan, so a read error is the likely source. The chain couples TRBV28 to TRBJ2-7; D unresolved. The CDR3 length is 12 residues. V dropped 6 bases and J dropped 9 bases, with 15 bases sitting between them. Germline lookup yields CDR1 MDHEN and CDR2 SYDVKM. The CDR3: CASSDSFYWQYI. The DNA of the CDR3 is TGTGCCAGCAGCGACTCCTTCTACTGGCAGTACATC.

To note about this clonotype: Sequence at one end of the junction differs from germline and may be a read error. The V gene is TRBV6-6, the J gene TRBJ2-3; no clear D gene. The CDR3 runs 17 residues. CDR1 is MNHNY and CDR2 is SVGAGI in the germline V gene (reference sequence). For the CDR3, the DNA is TGTGTCAGCAGTTACCTGACTGGACCTCGACGCACAGATACGCAGTATTTT. Its translation: CVSSYLTGPRRTDTQYF.

About this clonotype: This is likely a read error, given that the CDR3 carries no conserved phenylalanine or tryptophan at its end. The genes are TRBV7-9 and TRBJ2-5, with no clear D. The CDR3 runs to 15 residues. Germline loops: CDR1 SEHNR, CDR2 FQNEAQ (reference sequence). DNA for the CDR3: TGTGCCAGCACCTTAGTCGGGCACTTTCAAGAGACCCAGTACTCC. It translates to CASTLVGHFQETQYS.

Remarks on this clonotype: One junction end does not reproduce the germline sequence, and a read error may be involved. This chain connects TRBV4-3 to TRBJ2-1; TRBD1 matches 10 bases. CDR1 and CDR2 from the germline V gene are LGHNA and YSLEER. The CDR3 sequence is 15 residues long. The CDR3 spells CTSRNRDRGFNEQFF. CDR3 in DNA: TGCACCAGCAGAAACAGGGACAGGGGTTTCAATGAGCAGTTCTTC.

By sample fraction, this clonotype is medium-sized. This rearrangement joins TRBV5-5 to TRBJ2-2; D remains unclear. From germline, CDR1 is SGHKS and CDR2 YYEKEE (reference sequence). Between the trimmed V and J ends, which lost 4 bases and 5 bases, there was a span of 9 bases. This CDR3 is built from 13 residues. The DNA of the CDR3 is TGTGCCAGCAGCGCCACTATTACCGGGGAGCTGTTTTTT. Amino acids: CASSATITGELFF.

A word on this clonotype: Likely a read error: the CDR3 ends without its conserved phenylalanine or tryptophan. The V gene is TRBV5-4, the J gene TRBJ2-3, with D unclear. V was cut by 4 bases and J by 5 bases, with 17 bases left in between. CDR3 length equals 15 residues. Germline CDR1 is SGHNT and CDR2 is YYREEE (reference sequence). This chain's CDR3 is CASSANLGLGDTQYS. Here the CDR3 DNA reads TGTGCCAGCAGCGCGAATCTGGGATTAGGAGATACGCAGTATTCT.

Points on this clonotype: One end of the junction is discordant with germline, which a read error may explain. V and J are TRBV12-3 or TRBV12-4 and TRBJ2-5; no definite D call. This CDR3 comprises 15 residues. For the CDR3, the DNA is TGTCCCAGCAACACCTACCCCAGGAGCGAAGAGGCCCAGTACTTC. Translating it yields CPSNTYPRSEEAQYF.

Comment on this clonotype: The CDR3 does not close with the conserved phenylalanine or tryptophan, likely indicating a read error. The chain couples TRBV11-3 to TRBJ2-1; D is possibly TRBD1 (6 bases). Germline V gives CDR1 SGHNT, CDR2 YENEEA. Trimming took 8 bases from V and 10 from J, leaving 15 bases between them. The CDR3 is 12 amino acids. CDR3 sequence: CASPLTGFEQFI. The CDR3 coding sequence is TGTGCCAGCCCCCTGACAGGCTTCGAGCAGTTCATC.

Worth noting for this clonotype: One end of the junction fails to match germline, which may point to a read error. The rearrangement joins TRBV10-3 to TRBJ2-5; D is ambiguous. The CDR3 extends over 15 amino acids. The germline gives CDR1 ENHRY, CDR2 SYGVKD. CDR3 nucleotide sequence: TGTGCCATCAGTGAGTCAGCTACCAGACAAGAGACCCACCACTTC. Translated: CAISESATRQETHHF.

In regard to this clonotype: The CDR3 end shows no conserved phenylalanine or tryptophan, and so a read error is likely. The chain recombines TRBV10-3 with TRBJ2-5; D unclear. CDR1 is ENHRY and CDR2 is SYGVKD in the germline V gene. This CDR3 has 15 amino acids. The V end was cut by 0 bases, the J end by 2 bases, with 10 bases between. Here the CDR3 DNA reads TGTGCCATCAGTGAGTCGTCTACAAGACAAGAGACCCAGTACCAC. Protein product: CAISESSTRQETQYH.